Reported below is one TCR beta chain. Its specificity is unknown. Sequencing used immunoSEQ multiplex PCR; TCRdb keeps in-frame clones, though not all of them. The repertoire includes some 2,100,000 clones, approximately 95% of them detected once, and roughly 0.13% sits in the top ten. These data come from a study of shared clonotypes between healthy human individuals. General observations from the study: For naive CD4 cells, roughly 5% of clonotypes were shared across a few donors.

Trimming left V 0 bases short and J 3 bases short, with 12 bases between. The CDR3 extends over 15 amino acids. Germline values: CDR1 SGHVS, CDR2 FNYEAQ. The material sequenced was naive CD4+ T cells sorted from blood. Indicated subset: CD45RA+ positively selected. The rearrangement joins TRBV7-6 to TRBJ2-7, with D perhaps matching TRBD1 (6 bases). The TCR originated in a man aged 18-30 years in good health. CDR3 loop: CASSLAIGGGYEQYF. The CDR3 DNA follows: TGTGCCAGCAGCTTAGCCATTGGGGGCGGCTACGAGCAGTACTTC.